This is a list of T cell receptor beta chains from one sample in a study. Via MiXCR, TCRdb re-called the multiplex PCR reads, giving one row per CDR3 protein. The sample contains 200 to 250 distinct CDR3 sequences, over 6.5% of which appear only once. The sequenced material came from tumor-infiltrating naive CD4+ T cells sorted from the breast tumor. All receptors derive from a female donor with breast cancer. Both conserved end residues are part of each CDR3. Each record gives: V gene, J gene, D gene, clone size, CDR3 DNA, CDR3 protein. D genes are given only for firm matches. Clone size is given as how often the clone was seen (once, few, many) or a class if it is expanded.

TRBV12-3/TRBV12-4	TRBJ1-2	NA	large	TGTGCCAGCGGACAATACGCCCTCTATGGCTACACCTTC	CASGQYALYGYTF
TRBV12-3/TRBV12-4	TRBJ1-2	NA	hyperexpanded	TGTGCCAGCAGCCGACAGTTAGATGGCTACACCTTC	CASSRQLDGYTF
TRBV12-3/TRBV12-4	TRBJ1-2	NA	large	TGTGCCAGCAGCCCGACGGATAACTATGGCTACACCTTC	CASSPTDNYGYTF
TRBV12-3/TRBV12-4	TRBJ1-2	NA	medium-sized	TGTGCCAGCAGTCCTAGACAGGCTGGCTACACCTTC	CASSPRQAGYTF
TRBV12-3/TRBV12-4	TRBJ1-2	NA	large	TGTGCCAGCAGTTTAGGCAGGGGTGATGGCTACACCTTC	CASSLGRGDGYTF
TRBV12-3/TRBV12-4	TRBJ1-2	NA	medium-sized	TGTGCCAGCCGCCCGGACTACTACTGCTACACCTTC	CASRPDYYCYTF
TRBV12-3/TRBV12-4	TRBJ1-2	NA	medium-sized	TGTGCCAGCAGTTTACAGGCCTATGGCTACACCTTC	CASSLQAYGYTF
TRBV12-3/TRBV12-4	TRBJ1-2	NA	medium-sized	TGTGCCAGCCGCCCGGACTACTGTGGCTACACCTTC	CASRPDYCGYTF
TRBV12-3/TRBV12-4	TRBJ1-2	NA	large	TGTGCCAGCAGTTTTACAGGAAACTATGGCTACACCTTC	CASSFTGNYGYTF
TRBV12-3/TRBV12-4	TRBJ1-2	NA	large	TGTGCCAGCAGCCCTCAACAGGGACGGGACTATGGCTACACCTTC	CASSPQQGRDYGYTF
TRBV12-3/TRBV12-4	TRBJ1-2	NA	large	TGTGCCAGCAGCTTCGGACAGACATATGGCTACACCTTC	CASSFGQTYGYTF
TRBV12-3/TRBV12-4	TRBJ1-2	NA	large	TGTGCCAGCAGTTTAAGGCGGAACTATGGCTACACCTTC	CASSLRRNYGYTF